These T cell receptor beta chains were read from a single sample in a study of Ad26.COV2.S vaccination and SARS-CoV-2 variants. Sequencing used immunoSEQ multiplex PCR; TCRdb keeps in-frame clones, though not all of them. The sample carries 350,000 to 500,000 clones, more than 75% recorded once. Source: peripheral blood, taken in a trial of Ad26.COV2.S vaccine versus placebo. These receptors were taken from a person between 18 and 65 years old who received the Ad26.COV2.S COVID-19 vaccine or a placebo. Both conserved end residues are part of each CDR3. Each record gives: clone size, D gene, V gene, J gene, CDR3 DNA, CDR3 protein. D genes are given only for firm matches. Rows give clone size only sometimes, using once, few, many, or a class for an expanded clone.

clone size: -; D gene: -; V gene: TRBV11-2; J gene: TRBJ1-2; CDR3 DNA: TGTGCCAGCAGCTTAGAAAGCGCCTATGGGGGCTACTATGGCTACACCTTC; CDR3 protein: CASSLESAYGGYYGYTF
clone size: -; D gene: TRBD1; V gene: TRBV6-5; J gene: TRBJ1-2; CDR3 DNA: TGTGCCAGCAGTTCGAACAGGGGGCGCGACTATGGCTACACCTTC; CDR3 protein: CASSSNRGRDYGYTF
clone size: few; D gene: -; V gene: TRBV7-2; J gene: TRBJ2-5; CDR3 DNA: TGTGCCAGCAGATTGTACCAAGAGACCCAGTACTTC; CDR3 protein: CASRLYQETQYF
clone size: -; D gene: TRBD1; V gene: TRBV6-1; J gene: TRBJ2-7; CDR3 DNA: TGTGCCAGCAGTGAAACCGGGACAGGGGCTGACGAGCAGTACTTC; CDR3 protein: CASSETGTGADEQYF
clone size: -; D gene: -; V gene: TRBV7-8; J gene: TRBJ2-1; CDR3 DNA: TGTGCCAGCAGCCGCGTCCGGCAGTCCTACAATGAGCAGTTCTTC; CDR3 protein: CASSRVRQSYNEQFF
clone size: -; D gene: -; V gene: TRBV2; J gene: TRBJ1-1; CDR3 DNA: TGTGCCAGCAGCCAGGGGAGGATGAACACTGAAGCTTTCTTT; CDR3 protein: CASSQGRMNTEAFF
clone size: -; D gene: -; V gene: TRBV3-1/TRBV3-2; J gene: TRBJ2-5; CDR3 DNA: TGTGCCAGCAGCCACCAGACGGGGGCCCGTCAAGAGACCCAGTACTTC; CDR3 protein: CASSHQTGARQETQYF
clone size: -; D gene: -; V gene: TRBV7-3; J gene: TRBJ1-2; CDR3 DNA: TGTGCCAGCAGCTTAACCCGGGACCGGGGGTATGGCTACACCTTC; CDR3 protein: CASSLTRDRGYGYTF
clone size: -; D gene: -; V gene: TRBV6-5; J gene: TRBJ1-3; CDR3 DNA: TGTGCCAGCAGAATGGACGGGCGCGGAAACACCATATATTTT; CDR3 protein: CASRMDGRGNTIYF
clone size: -; D gene: -; V gene: TRBV15; J gene: TRBJ2-7; CDR3 DNA: TGTGCCACCAGCAGAGATGAGTCCACAGGAAACTACGAGCAGTACTTC; CDR3 protein: CATSRDESTGNYEQYF
clone size: few; D gene: -; V gene: TRBV11-2; J gene: TRBJ2-7; CDR3 DNA: TGTGCCAGCAGCTTAGGTGGGGGATCCGAGCAGTACTTC; CDR3 protein: CASSLGGGSEQYF
clone size: -; D gene: TRBD2; V gene: TRBV5-1; J gene: TRBJ2-2; CDR3 DNA: TGCGCCAGCAGCTGGGAGCGGGGGGGCGAGGAGGAGGAGCTGTTTTTT; CDR3 protein: CASSWERGGEEEELFF
clone size: -; D gene: -; V gene: TRBV7-8; J gene: TRBJ1-1; CDR3 DNA: TGTGCCAGCAGCTCAGAGGGGGGCGCATACACTGAAGCTTTCTTT; CDR3 protein: CASSSEGGAYTEAFF